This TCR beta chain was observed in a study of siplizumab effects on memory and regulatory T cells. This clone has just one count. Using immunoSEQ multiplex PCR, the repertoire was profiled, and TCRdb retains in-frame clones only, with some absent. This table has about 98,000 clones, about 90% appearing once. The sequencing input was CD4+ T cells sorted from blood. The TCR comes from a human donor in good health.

CDR3 region: CASSIDYGYTF. The DNA of the CDR3 is TGTGCCAGTAGTATCGACTATGGCTACACCTTC. The rearrangement joins TRBV19 to TRBJ1-2, with unresolved D. V was pared by 3 bases and J by 3 bases, with 2 bases between. Germline CDR1 reads LNHDA; CDR2 reads SQIVND (reference sequence). CDR3 size: 11 residues.